Below, 11 T cell receptor beta chains from the same sample are listed, as sequenced in a study of T cells after yellow fever vaccination. TCRdb processed the 5' RACE reads anew with MiXCR; each CDR3 protein has one entry. The table has 90,000 to 130,000 distinct CDR3 sequences, more than 7.5% seen once; the top ten hold about 25%. The sequencing used CD8+ T cells sorted from PBMCs, collected 45 days after the yellow fever booster vaccination. The receptors were sampled from a young man who received the YFV17D yellow fever vaccine.

The sample holds many counts of this clonotype. The chain has TRBV5-1 and TRBJ2-1; 7 nucleotides align to TRBD2. Germline V gene lookup returns CDR1 SGHRS and CDR2 YFSETQ. This CDR3 spans 14 amino acids. With 0 bases clipped from V and 5 bases from J, the junction kept 2 bases outside the gene matches. The CDR3: CASSLEAGDNEQFF. In DNA, the CDR3 is TGCGCCAGCAGCTTGGAGGCGGGGGACAATGAGCAGTTCTTC. Looking up the rest from reference TRBV5-1 and TRBJ2-1 gives the full variable domain: KAGVTQTPRYLIKTRGQQVTLSCSPISGHRSVSWYQQTPGQGLQFLFEYFSETQRNKGNFPGRFSGRQFSNSRSEMNVSTLELGDSALYLCASSLEAGDNEQFFGPGTRLTVL.

This clonotype was detected ten times or more. This chain joins TRBV12-3 or TRBV12-4 and TRBJ2-4, with D perhaps matching TRBD2 (5 bases). The V end was cut by 6 bases, the J end by 0 bases, with 12 bases between. The length of the CDR3 is 15 residues. The CDR3 is CASSTLGVAKNIQYF. In nucleotides, the CDR3 is TGTGCCAGCAGCACTCTCGGGGTAGCCAAAAACATTCAGTACTTC.

This clonotype has at least ten counts. The rearrangement uses TRBV11-2 and TRBJ2-7, with D possibly TRBD2 on 5 matching bases. The V gene lost 4 bases and the J gene lost 3 bases, with 25 bases spanning the gap. This CDR3 has 18 residues. Germline-derived CDR1 and CDR2 are SGHAT and FQNNGV. CDR3: CASSYDLGPGNRGYEQYF. CDR3 bases: TGTGCCAGCAGCTACGACTTAGGTCCGGGAAATCGTGGCTACGAGCAGTACTTC.

This clonotype was counted a few times. The junction does not match germline at one end; this may be a read error. The chain links TRBV7-9 to TRBJ2-5, with 7 nucleotides matching TRBD2. Germline V lookup: CDR1 SEHNR, CDR2 FQNEAQ (reference sequence). This CDR3 region has 13 residues. The CDR3 protein is CASSLAVQETQYF. The CDR3 nucleotides are TGTGCCAGCAGCCTAGCGGTCCAAGAGACCCAGTACTTC.

This clonotype was seen at least ten times. V is TRBV29-1 and J is TRBJ2-3; 7 bases line up with TRBD2. CDR1 and CDR2 (germline): SQVTM, ANQGSEA. Losses at the gene ends were 3 bases for V and 3 bases for J; bases not matched to a gene: 6. The CDR3 contains 14 residues. The CDR3 loop is CSVEGLAVTDTQYF. Here the CDR3 DNA reads TGCAGCGTTGAGGGGCTAGCGGTAACAGATACGCAGTATTTT.

Ten or more counts support this clonotype. A read error may account for a junction end that differs from germline. The rearrangement uses TRBV7-7 and TRBJ2-7; D not certain. The CDR3 length is 13 residues. Germline lookup yields CDR1 SSHAT and CDR2 FNYEAQ (reference sequence). The CDR3 sequence is CASSLDLQYEQYF. The CDR3 coding sequence is TGTGCTAGCAGCTTAGATCTACAGTACGAGCAGTACTTC.

This clonotype has a count of ten or more. V and J are TRBV5-1 and TRBJ2-7, with TRBD1 identical over 7 bases. The CDR3 is 12 residues long. Per the germline V gene, CDR1 is SGHRS and CDR2 is YFSETQ. The junction had 1 base not matched to a gene; V was cut back by 2 bases and J by 5 bases. Here the CDR3 DNA reads TGCGCCAGCAGCTTTACAGGGGACGAGCAGTACTTC. It yields the protein CASSFTGDEQYF.

This clonotype has ten or more counts. The CDR3 is CASSPYVGTPNNEQFF. CDR3 nucleotides: TGTGCCAGCAGTCCCTACGTCGGGACACCTAACAATGAGCAGTTCTTC. V is TRBV6-5 and J is TRBJ2-1; possible D gene TRBD1, 6 bases. Per the germline V gene, CDR1 is MNHEY and CDR2 is SVGAGI. This CDR3 contains 16 residues. The ends were cut back, 5 bases at V and 5 bases at J, with 19 bases in the middle.

The table lists this clonotype with many counts. J is TRBJ2-3 and V is TRBV20-1; D remains ambiguous. The CDR3 consists of 12 residues. Germline-derived CDR1 and CDR2 are DFQATT and SNEGSKA (reference sequence). Trimming took 6 bases from V and 2 from J, leaving 9 bases between them. The CDR3 coding sequence is TGCAGTGCAGTGCCCTCCACAGATACGCAGTATTTT. Its translation is CSAVPSTDTQYF.

This clonotype was observed at least ten times. The chain combines TRBV20-1 with TRBJ2-7, with a weak D call TRBD1 (5 bases). The germline CDR1 and CDR2 sequences are DFQATT and SNEGSKA (reference sequence). V dropped 1 base and J dropped 6 bases, with 13 bases sitting between them. The CDR3 spans 13 residues. As DNA, the CDR3 is TGCAGTGCTAGAGGACAGCCCCTTGTCGAGCAGTACTTC. Residues: CSARGQPLVEQYF.

At least ten counts were recorded for this clonotype. This rearrangement joins TRBV6-5 to TRBJ2-7, with 7 bases that match TRBD1. Looked up from germline, CDR1 is MNHEY and CDR2 is SVGAGI. After removal of 0 bases from V and 2 bases from J, the junction contained 1 base not matched to a gene. CDR3 length: 14 amino acids. The CDR3 sequence is CASSYSDRTYEQYF. CDR3 DNA: TGTGCCAGCAGTTACTCGGACAGGACCTACGAGCAGTACTTC.